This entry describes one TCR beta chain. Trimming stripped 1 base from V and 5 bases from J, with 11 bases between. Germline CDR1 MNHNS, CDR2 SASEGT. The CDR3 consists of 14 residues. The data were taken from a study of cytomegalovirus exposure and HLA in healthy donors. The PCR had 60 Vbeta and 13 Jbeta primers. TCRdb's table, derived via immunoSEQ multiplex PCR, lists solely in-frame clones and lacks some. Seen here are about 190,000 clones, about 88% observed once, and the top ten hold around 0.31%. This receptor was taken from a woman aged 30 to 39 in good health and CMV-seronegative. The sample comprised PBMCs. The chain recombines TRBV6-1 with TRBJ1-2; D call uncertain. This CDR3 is CASSEGRQVYGYTF. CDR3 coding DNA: TGTGCCAGCAGTGAAGGGAGGCAGGTTTATGGCTACACCTTC.